The clone carrying this TCR beta chain was counted many times. Its antigen is unknown. This entry belongs to a study of human T cells and chemical hapten exposure. Study-wide findings and caveats: PT1 expanded TCR numbers tracked positively with patch test score. Expanded TCRs made up significantly more big CDR3 similarity clusters than controls did.

The time point: pre-sensitization, week 0. The treatment here: therapeutic diphenylcyclopropenone sensitization with weekly scalp DPC. The CDR3 is 11 amino acids. CDR1 is MGHDK, CDR2 SYGVNS, per germline. Trimming left V 3 bases short and J 4 bases short, with 3 bases between. For the library, individual cDNA molecules each received unique molecular identifiers. MiXCR, applied by TCRdb to the RACE reads, yields one record per CDR3 protein. The sample consists of a few hundred thousand distinct CDR3 sequences, around 7.3% of them appearing once. This chain connects TRBV25-1 to TRBJ1-2; D ambiguous. This sequence was found in a young man with alopecia areata. Some clones in this sample may be carry-over from other donors' samples. The sample here was whole blood, taken in connection with sensitization to the hapten diphenylcyclopropenone (DPC). In DNA, the CDR3 is TGTGCCAGCAGTGAGAGCTATGGCTACACCTTC. The encoded protein is CASSESYGYTF.